These 25 T cell receptor beta chains were sequenced from one sample in a study of T cell repertoires in aging, cancer and after chemotherapy. TCR beta rearrangements were amplified from peripheral blood genomic DNA. TRB rearrangements spanning V, D and J were amplified using mixed TRB-A/B primers. TCRdb re-derived calls from the multiplex PCR reads in MiXCR, one entry per CDR3 protein. The table shows about 2,900 distinct CDR3 sequences, with 20% to 25% occurring only once. Material for sequencing was blood. Source of these receptors: a human donor with a solid tumor.

This clonotype is termed medium-sized. The chain links TRBV6-5 to TRBJ1-5, with D possibly being TRBD1 (5 bases). Per the germline V gene, CDR1 is MNHEY and CDR2 is SVGAGI. V lost 3 bases, J lost 2 bases, and 8 bases lay in between. This CDR3 is 14 amino acids long. CDR3 sequence reads: CASSYEGRNQPQHF. DNA for the CDR3: TGTGCCAGCAGTTATGAGGGACGCAATCAGCCCCAGCATTTT.

The chain combines TRBV24-1 with TRBJ2-2; D not resolved. The germline V gene encodes CDR1 KGHDR and CDR2 SFDVKD. Trimming took off 4 bases at V and 7 bases at J, with 12 bases between the two ends. The CDR3 is 14 residues long. In nucleotides, the CDR3 is TGTGCCACCAGTGACCTCGGAGTAATCGGGGAGCTGTTTTTT. Amino acids: CATSDLGVIGELFF.

This chain joins TRBV19 and TRBJ1-2; 7 bases line up with TRBD1. The junction had 12 bases not matched to a gene; V was cut back by 9 bases and J by 2 bases. The CDR3 is 15 residues long. Germline V gene sequence: CDR1 LNHDA, CDR2 SQIVND (reference sequence). The CDR3 nucleotides read TGTGCCAGCCAATTTCGGGACAGCCTAAACTATGGCTACACCTTC. Its translation is CASQFRDSLNYGYTF.

This chain links TRBV7-2 with TRBJ2-2, with a weak D call TRBD2 (6 bases). Per the germline V gene, CDR1 is SGHTA and CDR2 is FQGNSA. The CDR3 totals 16 residues. V was pared by 0 bases and J by 4 bases, with 12 bases between. CDR3 in amino acids: CASSLATAAGTGELFF. The CDR3 bases are TGTGCCAGCAGCTTAGCCACAGCAGCGGGCACCGGGGAGCTGTTTTTT.

This clonotype is judged medium-sized (0.01 to 0.1%). The V and J genes are TRBV11-1 and TRBJ2-2; TRBD1 matches at 10 bases. The V and J ends lost 5 bases and 4 bases, in that order; junction bases with no gene match: 7. The CDR3 spans 16 residues. The germline gives CDR1 SGHAT, CDR2 FQDESV (reference sequence). DNA of the CDR3: TGTGCCAGCAGCCCACTGGGACAGGGGACCACCGGGGAGCTGTTTTTT. This gives the protein CASSPLGQGTTGELFF.

This clonotype was counted a few times. The rearrangement links TRBV13 to TRBJ2-1, with a tentative D call TRBD2 (7 bases). Germline V gene lookup returns CDR1 PRHDT and CDR2 FYEKMQ (reference sequence). Trimming removed 3 bases at V and 5 bases at J, with 14 bases between. The CDR3 is 15 amino acids. In DNA form, the CDR3 reads TGTGCCAGCAGCTTGGCGGGGGCCCTTCACAATGAGCAGTTCTTC. It translates to CASSLAGALHNEQFF.

The CDR3: CASSSWGGEGETQYF. CDR3 in DNA: TGTGCCAGCAGTTCATGGGGGGGTGAAGGAGAGACCCAGTACTTC. The genes are TRBV6-1 and TRBJ2-5; 7 nucleotides match TRBD2. The CDR3 runs 15 residues. V lost 5 bases, J lost 4 bases, and 10 bases stayed unmatched. The V gene's germline CDR1 is MNHNS and CDR2 SASEGT.

The sample holds a few counts of this clonotype. The rearrangement joins TRBV7-7 to TRBJ1-2, with no clear D. With 1 base removed from V and 1 base from J, the gap between germline ends came to 7 bases. This CDR3 has 14 residues. The germline CDR1 and CDR2 sequences are SSHAT and FNYEAQ (reference sequence). The chain's CDR3 is CASSLVAVNYGYTF. The CDR3 nucleotides are TGTGCCAGCAGCTTAGTGGCCGTTAACTATGGCTACACCTTC.

A note on this clonotype: A much larger clone is a single base away; this may be a read error. The chain uses TRBV20-1 and TRBJ1-6; no firm D call. V was trimmed by 1 base and J by 11 bases, leaving 18 bases between them. The CDR3 runs 15 residues. Germline lookup yields CDR1 DFQATT and CDR2 SNEGSKA (reference sequence). CDR3 DNA sequence: TGCAGTGCTAGAGTCGAACATGGCGGGTGGACACCCCTCCACTTT. Translating it yields CSARVEHGGWTPLHF.

About this clonotype: This may be a read error: a much more frequent sequence differs by one nucleotide. V and J are TRBV30 and TRBJ1-4; no definite D call. The CDR3 covers 12 residues. Trimming removed 0 bases at V and 10 bases at J, with 9 bases between. Germline V gives CDR1 GTSNPN, CDR2 SVGIG (reference sequence). CDR3 loop: CAWSVAVGKLFF. CDR3 sequence (DNA): TGTGCCTGGAGTGTAGCGGTCGGAAAACTGTTTTTT.

This rearrangement joins TRBV11-2 to TRBJ2-1, with TRBD1 identical over 7 bases. V was clipped by 4 bases and J by 10 bases; unmatched bases: 4. Germline V gives CDR1 SGHAT, CDR2 FQNNGV. The CDR3 extends over 12 amino acids. In DNA form, the CDR3 reads TGTGCCAGCAGCTCACCCAGGGGGGAGCAGTTCTTC. This gives the protein CASSSPRGEQFF. Filled out from reference TRBV11-2 and TRBJ2-1, the complete variable domain reads EAGVAQSPRYKIIEKRQSVAFWCNPISGHATLYWYQQILGQGPKLLIQFQNNGVVDDSQLPKDRFSAERLKGVDSTLKIQPAKLEDSAVYLCASSSPRGEQFFGPGTRLTVL.

This clonotype is deemed large. This sequence joins TRBV6-5 and TRBJ1-2, with 10 bases identical to TRBD1. Germline V lookup: CDR1 MNHEY, CDR2 SVGAGI. The junction had 9 bases not matched to a gene; V was cut back by 2 bases and J by 6 bases. The CDR3 is made up of 16 amino acids. The CDR3 DNA reads TGTGCCAGCAGTTACGGGGGACAGGGGAGAACGCATGGCTACACCTTC. This codes for CASSYGGQGRTHGYTF.

This clonotype was counted between two and nine times. J is TRBJ1-2 and V is TRBV20-1; D might be TRBD1 (6 bases). This CDR3 is built from 15 residues. Germline V gene sequence: CDR1 DFQATT, CDR2 SNEGSKA (reference sequence). The V end lost 0 bases, the J end lost 2 bases, and 13 bases lay between the germline ends. Written as DNA, the CDR3 is TGCAGTGCTAGAGATCCAACAGGGCAGAACTATGGCTACACCTTC. As protein: CSARDPTGQNYGYTF.

The chain has TRBV5-1 and TRBJ1-1; 9 bases align to TRBD1. V lost 5 bases and J lost 9; bases outside the gene matches: 11. Germline lookup yields CDR1 SGHRS and CDR2 YFSETQ. The CDR3 has 14 amino acids. CDR3 residues: CASSFRQGVLKAFF. CDR3 sequence (DNA): TGCGCCAGCAGTTTTAGACAGGGGGTATTGAAAGCTTTCTTT.

This clonotype has a handful of counts. The rearrangement uses TRBV6-5 and TRBJ1-3; 8 bases are a match to TRBD1. Germline CDR1 reads MNHEY; CDR2 reads SVGAGI. The junction had 3 bases not matched to a gene; V was cut back by 5 bases and J by 0 bases. The CDR3 is 15 residues long. The CDR3 loop reads CASSKDRGSGNTIYF. The CDR3 DNA reads TGTGCCAGCAGTAAAGACAGGGGCTCTGGAAACACCATATATTTT.

Judged by abundance, this clonotype is medium-sized. The genes are TRBV7-2 and TRBJ1-4, with TRBD1 matching over 8 bases. Germline V CDR1 and CDR2: SGHTA, FQGNSA. The V gene end was trimmed by 0 bases and the J gene end by 7 bases; junction bases not matched to a gene: 4. This CDR3 is built from 15 residues. CDR3 coding DNA: TGTGCCAGCAGCTTAGCGCTCACAGGGGGTGAAAAACTGTTTTTT. This gives the protein CASSLALTGGEKLFF. The full variable domain, its missing parts supplied by reference TRBV7-2 and TRBJ1-4, is GAGVSQSPSNKVTEKGKDVELRCDPISGHTALYWYRQSLGQGLEFLIYFQGNSAPDKSGLPSDRFSAERTGGSVSTLTIQRTQQEDSAVYLCASSLALTGGEKLFFGSGTQLSVL.

By sample fraction, this clonotype is medium-sized. This sequence joins TRBV5-6 and TRBJ1-1; 12 bases map to TRBD1. The V gene end was trimmed by 4 bases and the J gene end by 6 bases; junction bases not matched to a gene: 7. Germline CDR1 and CDR2: SGHDT and YYEEEE. The CDR3 covers 15 residues. The CDR3 DNA follows: TGTGCCAGCAGCCTTGGGACAGGGGGCGTTGCTGAAGCTTTCTTT. Translating gives CASSLGTGGVAEAFF.

This chain uses TRBV20-1 with TRBJ2-5; D may match TRBD1 or TRBD2 (5 bases each). With 4 bases removed from V and 5 bases from J, the gap between germline ends came to 14 bases. The CDR3 runs 13 residues. Germline V gene data show CDR1 as DFQATT and CDR2 as SNEGSKA (reference sequence). The DNA of the CDR3 is TGCAGTGCTACGGGACGAGGCTGGGAGACCCAGTACTTC. This sequence encodes CSATGRGWETQYF.

This clonotype is deemed medium-sized (0.01 to 0.1%). V and J are TRBV7-2 and TRBJ2-6; no clear D gene. Trimming removed 0 bases from V and 1 base from J, with 7 bases in between. Germline values: CDR1 SGHTA, CDR2 FQGNSA. This CDR3 region has 16 residues. CDR3 sequence reads: CASSLAGQSGANVLTF. The CDR3 bases are TGTGCCAGCAGCTTAGCCGGTCAATCTGGGGCCAACGTCCTGACTTTC.

In the case of this clonotype: A read error may explain this, as a much larger clone is one base away. No conserved phenylalanine or tryptophan ends this CDR3, so it is likely a read error. This sequence joins TRBV30 and TRBJ2-2; D may match TRBD1 or TRBD2 (6 bases each). In germline, CDR1 is GTSNPN, CDR2 SVGIG (reference sequence). V gave up 0 bases and J gave up 5 bases, with 13 bases separating them. The CDR3 has 15 amino acids. This chain's CDR3 is CAWSVPGARTGELFV. CDR3 coding DNA: TGTGCCTGGAGTGTACCGGGGGCGCGAACCGGGGAGCTGTTTGTT.

In this sample, this clonotype turned up a few times. The V gene is TRBV5-4, the J gene TRBJ2-2; D is unclear. Per germline, CDR1 SGHNT and CDR2 YYREEE (reference sequence). The CDR3 loop spans 15 amino acids. Trimming removed 0 bases at V and 4 bases at J, with 10 bases between. CDR3 protein: CASSLGRAGTGELFF. The DNA for the CDR3 is TGTGCCAGCAGCTTGGGAAGGGCTGGCACCGGGGAGCTGTTTTTT.

This chain links TRBV10-2 with TRBJ1-1; D is ambiguous. Trimming removed 8 bases from V and 4 bases from J, with 17 bases in between. Germline lookup yields CDR1 WSHSY and CDR2 SAAADI. The CDR3 loop spans 14 amino acids. This CDR3 is CASGHGAGGTEAFF. CDR3 nucleotides: TGCGCCAGCGGTCACGGAGCGGGAGGCACTGAAGCTTTCTTT.

V is TRBV12-3 or TRBV12-4 and J is TRBJ1-1; 7 bases agree with TRBD1. Germline trimming cut 5 bases from V and 6 bases from J; bases unmatched to any gene: 12. The CDR3 has 15 residues. The CDR3 DNA reads as TGTGCCAGCAGTATAACAGGTTTAACAGGGGCTGAAGCTTTCTTT. It codes for CASSITGLTGAEAFF.

This clonotype came up a few times. This chain joins TRBV19 and TRBJ1-4, with TRBD1 matching over 7 bases. This CDR3 contains 16 residues. Unmatched junction bases numbered 12, after V lost 6 bases and J lost 5 bases. The germline V gene encodes CDR1 LNHDA and CDR2 SQIVND (reference sequence). The CDR3 spells CASSLLPGQRNEKLFF. The DNA for the CDR3 is TGTGCCAGTAGCCTATTACCGGGACAGAGGAATGAAAAACTGTTTTTT.

This clonotype is deemed medium-sized. This sequence joins TRBV20-1 and TRBJ2-3; 8 nucleotides align to TRBD2. With 3 bases clipped from V and 2 bases from J, the junction kept 7 bases outside the gene matches. CDR1 is DFQATT and CDR2 is SNEGSKA in the germline V gene (reference sequence). The CDR3 spans 15 residues. CDR3 nucleotide sequence: TGCAGTGCTAGTATGGCGGGGGGTTACACAGATACGCAGTATTTT. Its translation: CSASMAGGYTDTQYF.